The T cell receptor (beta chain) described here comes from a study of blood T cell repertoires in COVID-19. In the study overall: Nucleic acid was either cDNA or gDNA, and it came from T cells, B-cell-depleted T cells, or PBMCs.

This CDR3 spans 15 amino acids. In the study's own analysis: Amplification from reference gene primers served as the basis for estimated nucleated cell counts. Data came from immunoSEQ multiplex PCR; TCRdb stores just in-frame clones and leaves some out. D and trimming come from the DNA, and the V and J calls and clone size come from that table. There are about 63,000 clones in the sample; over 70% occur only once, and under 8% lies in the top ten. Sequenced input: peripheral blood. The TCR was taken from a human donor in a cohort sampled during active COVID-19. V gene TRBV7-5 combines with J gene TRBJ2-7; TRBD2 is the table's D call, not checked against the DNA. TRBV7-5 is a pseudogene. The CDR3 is CARPLLAEVPYEQYF. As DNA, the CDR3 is TGTGCCAGACCCTTACTAGCGGAGGTTCCTTACGAGCAGTACTTC.